Following are 27 T cell receptor beta chains from one sample sequenced in a study of blood T cell repertoires in COVID-19. TCRdb's table, derived via immunoSEQ multiplex PCR, lists solely in-frame clones and lacks some. Of about 300,000 clones detected, around 85% appear once; the ten largest clones hold around 1.8%. Sequencing was carried out using PBMCs or T cells enriched from blood (not recorded which). All receptors come from a woman in her twenties or thirties who had been exposed to COVID-19.

V gene TRBV3-1 (or the pseudogene TRBV3-2) combines with J gene TRBJ2-5; weak D call: TRBD1 (6 bases). Trimming pared 2 bases from V and 0 bases from J, leaving 10 bases between. Germline lookup yields CDR1 LGHDT and CDR2 YNNKEL (reference sequence). This CDR3 spans 15 amino acids. DNA of the CDR3: TGTGCCAGCAGCCAAACTAGGGGGAACCAAGAGACCCAGTACTTC. The encoded protein is CASSQTRGNQETQYF.

V usage is TRBV6-5 and J usage is TRBJ1-6; D is ambiguous. This CDR3 is 12 amino acids long. Trimming pared 7 bases from V and 7 bases from J, leaving 8 bases between. Germline CDR1 is MNHEY and CDR2 is SVGAGI. CDR3 nucleotides: TGTGCCAGCAAAGAGGGAAATTCACCCCTCCACTTT. Translation gives CASKEGNSPLHF.

This clone was seen just once. The rearrangement uses TRBV7-9 and TRBJ1-1; D is uncertain. This CDR3 contains 13 residues. From germline, CDR1 is SEHNR and CDR2 FQNEAQ (reference sequence). The V end was cut by 5 bases, the J end by 1 base, with 8 bases between. CDR3 region: CASSQSGNTEAFF. The CDR3, as DNA: TGTGCCAGCAGCCAAAGCGGGAACACTGAAGCTTTCTTT. The complete variable domain, with remaining parts taken from reference TRBV7-9 and TRBJ1-1, reads DTGVSQNPRHKITKRGQNVTFRCDPISEHNRLYWYRQTLGQGPEFLTYFQNEAQLEKSRLLSDRFSAERPKGSFSTLEIQRTEQGDSAMYLCASSQSGNTEAFFGQGTRLTVV.

In this sample, this clone turned up a few times. V is TRBV29-1 and J is TRBJ1-1, with D possibly matching TRBD1 (5 bases). V was cut by 7 bases and J by 1 base, with 13 bases left in between. Germline V gives CDR1 SQVTM, CDR2 ANQGSEA. The CDR3 length is 13 residues. The CDR3 loop is CSALWTPNTEAFF. CDR3 bases: TGCAGCGCCTTATGGACACCGAACACTGAAGCTTTCTTT.

V is TRBV4-1 and J is TRBJ1-1, with TRBD1 matching over 8 bases. The CDR3 is 12 amino acids. The V and J ends lost 3 bases and 11 bases, in that order; junction bases with no gene match: 5. CDR1 is MGHRA and CDR2 is YSYEKL in the germline V gene. The CDR3 loop reads CASSQGTGGAFF. In DNA form, the CDR3 reads TGCGCCAGCAGCCAGGGTACAGGGGGGGCTTTCTTT.

This clone occurred a few times. The chain couples TRBV28 to TRBJ1-2; no clear D gene. The CDR3 loop spans 11 amino acids. The germline V gene has CDR1 MDHEN and CDR2 SYDVKM. The V end was cut by 3 bases, the J end by 8 bases, with 7 bases between. CDR3: CASSFGAGYTF. CDR3 DNA: TGTGCCAGCAGTTTCGGTGCAGGCTACACCTTC.

This rearrangement joins TRBV30 to TRBJ1-6; maybe TRBD1 (5 bases). The CDR3 is 13 residues long. The germline V gene encodes CDR1 GTSNPN and CDR2 SVGIG (reference sequence). Trimming stripped 4 bases from V and 8 bases from J, with 12 bases between. The chain's CDR3 is CAWTLGGDSPLHF. The CDR3 nucleotides are TGTGCCTGGACGTTGGGAGGGGATTCACCCCTCCACTTT.

The chain has TRBV28 and TRBJ1-1; tentative D call: TRBD1 (6 bases). This CDR3 spans 18 amino acids. The germline V and J ends were trimmed by 6 bases and 0 bases, with 23 bases remaining between them. Germline assignment: CDR1 MDHEN and CDR2 SYDVKM. The CDR3: CASSAFEYGQSLNTEAFF. The CDR3 nucleotides are TGTGCCAGCAGCGCCTTTGAGTACGGACAGAGTTTGAACACTGAAGCTTTCTTT.

The table lists this clone with a count of one. The V and J genes are TRBV5-1 and TRBJ1-4, with 9 bases fitting TRBD1. Germline V lookup: CDR1 SGHRS, CDR2 YFSETQ. CDR3 length: 16 amino acids. Trimming took 4 bases from V and 7 from J; bases not matched to a gene: 11. The CDR3 here is CASSNQGGQGGEKLFF. CDR3 DNA sequence: TGCGCCAGCAGCAATCAAGGGGGACAGGGCGGTGAAAAACTGTTTTTT.

The chain links TRBV15 to TRBJ1-1, with a weak D call TRBD1 (5 bases). CDR1 and CDR2 (germline): LNHNV, YYDKDF (reference sequence). The CDR3 runs 17 residues. V was cut by 11 bases and J by 0 bases, with 25 bases left in between. For the CDR3, the DNA is TGTGCCGCGGCGGACCCAGGCGGGGACTCCATGAACACTGAAGCTTTCTTT. This translates into CAAADPGGDSMNTEAFF.

This chain connects TRBV27 to TRBJ2-7; the match to TRBD2 covers 10 bases. Germline V gives CDR1 MNHEY, CDR2 SMNVEV (reference sequence). This CDR3 spans 11 amino acids. The CDR3 DNA follows: TGTGCAGCGGGAGGGTACTACGAGCAGTACTTC. Its translation is CAAGGYYEQYF.

The rearrangement uses TRBV5-4 and TRBJ2-2, with TRBD1 matching 9 bases. The V gene end was trimmed by 4 bases and the J gene end by 4 bases; junction bases not matched to a gene: 8. Germline CDR1 is SGHNT and CDR2 is YYREEE (reference sequence). CDR3 length: 16 amino acids. The CDR3: CASSRLGQGGTGELFF. In DNA form, the CDR3 reads TGTGCCAGCAGCCGACTGGGACAGGGCGGCACCGGGGAGCTGTTTTTT.

In its sample, this clone was seen once. V gene TRBV27 combines with J gene TRBJ1-4; D remains unclear. Trimming removed 3 bases at V and 8 bases at J, with 13 bases between. The CDR3 is made up of 14 amino acids. The germline V gene encodes CDR1 MNHEY and CDR2 SMNVEV (reference sequence). The CDR3 DNA is TGTGCCAGCAGTTTTACCGGGGTAAACGAAAAACTGTTTTTT. Its translation is CASSFTGVNEKLFF.

V is TRBV5-1 and J is TRBJ2-3; D ambiguous. CDR1 is SGHRS and CDR2 is YFSETQ in the germline V gene. The CDR3 spans 15 residues. V was pared by 0 bases and J by 1 base, with 9 bases between. CDR3 sequence: CASSLGGIGTDTQYF. The CDR3 DNA reads TGCGCCAGCAGCTTGGGAGGTATAGGCACAGATACGCAGTATTTT.

The gene calls are TRBV2 and TRBJ2-7; unclear D gene. CDR3 length: 11 amino acids. CDR1 is SNHLY, CDR2 FYNNEI, per germline. Between the trimmed V and J ends, which lost 4 bases and 3 bases, there was a span of 4 bases. For the CDR3, the DNA is TGTGCCAGCAGTGCGGGCTACGAGCAGTACTTC. Protein product: CASSAGYEQYF.

The rearrangement uses TRBV30 and TRBJ1-6; 7 nucleotides align to TRBD1. With V trimmed by 8 bases and J by 10 bases, 8 bases remained unmatched. CDR1 GTSNPN and CDR2 SVGIG come from the germline V gene (reference sequence). The CDR3 covers 12 residues. CDR3 in DNA: TGTGCCGGTACAGGGGTATCGTCACCCCTCCACTTT. Its protein product is CAGTGVSSPLHF. The complete variable domain, with remaining parts taken from reference TRBV30 and TRBJ1-6, reads SQTIHQWPATLVQPVGSPLSLECTVEGTSNPNLYWYRQAAGRGLQLLFYSVGIGQISSEVPQNLSASRPQDRQFILSSKKLLLSDSGFYLCAGTGVSSPLHFGNGTRLTVT.

CDR3 protein: CASSPPPLTGRYNEQFF. CDR3 bases: TGTGCCAGCAGCCCACCCCCGTTGACAGGGCGCTACAATGAGCAGTTCTTC. J is TRBJ2-1 and V is TRBV11-2, with 7 bases matching TRBD1. The germline V gene encodes CDR1 SGHAT and CDR2 FQNNGV. The CDR3 loop spans 17 amino acids. Trimming took 5 bases from V and 3 from J; bases not matched to a gene: 13.

The chain has TRBV30 and TRBJ2-1, with a tentative D call TRBD1 (5 bases). Trimming stripped 4 bases from V and 4 bases from J, with 11 bases between. Germline CDR1 GTSNPN, CDR2 SVGIG (reference sequence). The CDR3 length is 13 residues. The CDR3 coding sequence is TGTGCCTGGAATTGGGGCAGATACAATGAGCAGTTCTTC. The encoded protein is CAWNWGRYNEQFF.

The chain joins TRBV3-1 (or the pseudogene TRBV3-2) to TRBJ1-6, with D perhaps TRBD1 (5 bases). The CDR3 is made up of 15 amino acids. V gave up 1 base and J gave up 13 bases, with 17 bases separating them. CDR1 is LGHDT, CDR2 YNNKEL, per germline (reference sequence). The CDR3 protein is CASSQVHGGGNPLHF. CDR3 nucleotide sequence: TGTGCCAGCAGCCAAGTACACGGGGGAGGTAATCCCCTCCACTTT.

The rearrangement links TRBV30 to TRBJ1-2; 7 bases are shared with TRBD1. The length of the CDR3 is 14 residues. Unmatched junction bases numbered 9, after V lost 0 bases and J lost 8 bases. Germline loops: CDR1 GTSNPN, CDR2 SVGIG (reference sequence). The CDR3 region has the DNA TGTGCCTGGAGTGTACGAGGGGGCGGTGACGGCTACACCTTC. Translated, it gives CAWSVRGGGDGYTF.

Comment on this clone: One end of the junction is discordant with germline, which a read error may explain. This rearrangement joins TRBV7-7 to TRBJ2-5; D possibly corresponds to TRBD2 (5 bases). This CDR3 region has 15 residues. Germline loops: CDR1 SSHAT, CDR2 FNYEAQ (reference sequence). This CDR3 is CASSLVGINQETQYF. In DNA, the CDR3 is TGTGCTAGCAGCTTAGTCGGGATCAACCAAGAGACCCAGTACTTC.

The chain joins TRBV5-4 to TRBJ1-1; 9 bases fit TRBD1. The germline gives CDR1 SGHNT, CDR2 YYREEE (reference sequence). The CDR3 is 14 residues long. The trim removed 0 bases at V and 11 bases at J, leaving 8 bases unmatched. CDR3 residues: CASSLGTGALGAFF. CDR3 in DNA: TGTGCCAGCAGCTTGGGGACAGGGGCCTTAGGGGCTTTCTTT. Using reference TRBV5-4 and TRBJ1-1 for the parts outside the CDR3, the full variable domain is ETGVTQSPTHLIKTRGQQVTLRCSSQSGHNTVSWYQQALGQGPQFIFQYYREEENGRGNFPPRFSGLQFPNYSSELNVNALELDDSALYLCASSLGTGALGAFFGQGTRLTVV.

The chain carries TRBV10-3 and TRBJ2-7; unclear D gene. The ends were cut back, 7 bases at V and 3 bases at J, with 10 bases in the middle. Per germline, CDR1 ENHRY and CDR2 SYGVKD. This CDR3 is 12 amino acids long. CDR3 DNA sequence: TGTGCCATCACTTTTGGCAGCTACGAGCAGTACTTC. Residues: CAITFGSYEQYF.

The V and J genes are TRBV6-5 and TRBJ1-5; weak D call: TRBD1 (6 bases). There are 15 residues in the CDR3. Germline V gene lookup returns CDR1 MNHEY and CDR2 SVGAGI. Trimming stripped 5 bases from V and 6 bases from J, with 17 bases between. The DNA of the CDR3 is TGTGCCAGCAGTCTACGGACAGCGGCGGGTCAGCCCCAGCATTTT. Amino acids: CASSLRTAAGQPQHF.

The rearrangement uses TRBV15 and TRBJ2-3, with D possibly matching TRBD2 (5 bases). The CDR3 runs 14 residues. V dropped 8 bases and J dropped 0 bases, with 12 bases sitting between them. CDR1 is LNHNV, CDR2 YYDKDF, per germline (reference sequence). The chain's CDR3 is CATLLDLSTDTQYF. The CDR3, as DNA: TGTGCCACCTTACTAGACCTTAGCACAGATACGCAGTATTTT.

The V call is TRBV27, the J call TRBJ1-3; TRBD1 aligns across 10 bases. The CDR3 loop spans 16 amino acids. CDR1 and CDR2 from the germline V gene are MNHEY and SMNVEV (reference sequence). After removal of 6 bases from V and 5 bases from J, the junction contained 10 bases not matched to a gene. CDR3 in amino acids: CASSPRDRGARNTIYF. CDR3 DNA: TGTGCCAGCAGCCCGCGGGACAGGGGCGCTAGAAACACCATATATTTT.

CDR3 DNA: TGTGCCAGCAGCGTAGCGGCAGGAATAGGCTACACCTTC. This codes for CASSVAAGIGYTF. This chain connects TRBV9 to TRBJ1-2, with unresolved D. Between the trimmed V and J ends, which lost 0 bases and 8 bases, there was a span of 11 bases. The length of the CDR3 is 13 residues. Germline CDR1 reads SGDLS; CDR2 reads YYNGEE.